This passage covers 29 T cell receptor beta chains from one sample sequenced in a study of cytomegalovirus exposure and HLA in healthy donors. Researchers ran the PCR with 60 Vbeta and 13 Jbeta primers. This table comes from immunoSEQ multiplex PCR, and its TCRdb copy is limited to in-frame clones, with some not included. The repertoire consists of about 300,000 clones, with 75% to 90% occurring once and the leading ten covering roughly 4%. The specimen sequenced was PBMCs. The origin of the receptors is a man aged 35 to 55 in good health and CMV-seropositive.

This rearrangement joins TRBV19 to TRBJ2-7; 8 nucleotides agree with TRBD1. The germline V gene has CDR1 LNHDA and CDR2 SQIVND (reference sequence). V was pared by 3 bases and J by 0 bases, with 1 base of the junction left unmatched. There are 14 residues in the CDR3. The CDR3 coding sequence is TGTGCCAGTAGTATCGACAGGGGCTCCTACGAGCAGTACTTC. This sequence encodes CASSIDRGSYEQYF.

The V call is TRBV7-6, the J call TRBJ2-1; TRBD2 matches at 13 bases. Germline V gene data show CDR1 as SGHVS and CDR2 as FNYEAQ. This CDR3 comprises 15 residues. V lost 5 bases, J lost 9 bases, and 7 bases stayed unmatched. The CDR3 sequence: CASSRGLAGAPEQFF. For the CDR3, the DNA is TGTGCCAGCAGCCGAGGACTAGCGGGAGCGCCTGAGCAGTTCTTC.

The genes are TRBV11-2 and TRBJ2-2; 10 nucleotides align to TRBD2. This CDR3 contains 19 residues. With 5 bases clipped from V and 4 bases from J, the junction kept 16 bases outside the gene matches. Per germline, CDR1 SGHAT and CDR2 FQNNGV. The CDR3 loop reads CASSLRARAGGLSTGELFF. The CDR3 nucleotides are TGTGCCAGCAGCCTAAGAGCGAGAGCGGGAGGGCTTAGCACCGGGGAGCTGTTTTTT.

The chain has TRBV5-1 and TRBJ2-1; no clear D gene. Trimming left V 1 base short and J 2 bases short, with 4 bases between. The CDR3 consists of 13 residues. The germline V gene encodes CDR1 SGHRS and CDR2 YFSETQ. The CDR3 DNA follows: TGCGCCAGCAGCTTGCCTCCCTACAATGAGCAGTTCTTC. Encoded protein: CASSLPPYNEQFF. Supplemented by reference TRBV5-1 and TRBJ2-1, the full variable domain reads KAGVTQTPRYLIKTRGQQVTLSCSPISGHRSVSWYQQTPGQGLQFLFEYFSETQRNKGNFPGRFSGRQFSNSRSEMNVSTLELGDSALYLCASSLPPYNEQFFGPGTRLTVL.

The chain carries TRBV5-1 and TRBJ2-3, with no clear D. The germline V gene encodes CDR1 SGHRS and CDR2 YFSETQ. The ends were cut back, 3 bases at V and 6 bases at J, with 14 bases in the middle. The CDR3 covers 14 residues. The CDR3 here is CASSSPGALDTQYF. In DNA form, the CDR3 reads TGCGCCAGCAGCTCCCCGGGTGCCTTGGATACGCAGTATTTT.

This chain uses TRBV28 with TRBJ2-5, with TRBD2 matching 8 bases. The CDR3 covers 18 residues. V shed 1 base, J shed 5 bases, and the junction held 15 bases outside the gene matches. Looked up from germline, CDR1 is MDHEN and CDR2 is SYDVKM. CDR3 amino acids: CASSLSFYIREGHETQYF. The CDR3 coding sequence is TGTGCCAGCAGTTTATCCTTCTATATTCGGGAGGGCCACGAGACCCAGTACTTC.

The chain couples TRBV13 to TRBJ2-7; 14 bases align to TRBD2. Germline CDR1 and CDR2: PRHDT and FYEKMQ (reference sequence). V dropped 5 bases and J dropped 7; count of bases not matched to a gene: 7. CDR3 size: 15 residues. CDR3 region: CASSRLAGGSGEQYF. The CDR3 DNA follows: TGTGCCAGCAGCCGACTAGCGGGAGGGTCGGGTGAGCAGTACTTC. The variable domain in full, completed from reference TRBV13 and TRBJ2-7, reads AAGVIQSPRHLIKEKRETATLKCYPIPRHDTVYWYQQGPGQDPQFLISFYEKMQSDKGSIPDRFSAQQFSDYHSELNMSSLELGDSALYFCASSRLAGGSGEQYFGPGTRLTVT.

This clone was detected once. The V call is TRBV2, the J call TRBJ1-5, with 10 bases fitting TRBD1. Trimming cost V 5 bases and J 5 bases; bases outside gene matches: 15. The CDR3 contains 18 residues. CDR1 and CDR2 from the germline V gene are SNHLY and FYNNEI. The CDR3 sequence: CASSRQGAVSARHQPQHF. The CDR3 DNA is TGTGCCAGCAGTAGACAGGGGGCAGTTTCAGCAAGGCATCAGCCCCAGCATTTT.

The J gene is TRBJ2-1, the V gene TRBV9; TRBD2 is a possible D gene (5 bases). Trimming removed 4 bases from V and 2 bases from J, with 7 bases in between. The CDR3 has 13 amino acids. Per the germline V gene, CDR1 is SGDLS and CDR2 is YYNGEE. CDR3 nucleotide sequence: TGTGCCAGCAGCCCCGGGACCTACAATGAGCAGTTCTTC. Translated: CASSPGTYNEQFF.

The gene calls are TRBV5-6 and TRBJ2-3, with unresolved D. The CDR3 consists of 18 residues. Trimming removed 4 bases from V and 3 bases from J, with 24 bases in between. Germline CDR1 SGHDT, CDR2 YYEEEE. The CDR3 nucleotides read TGTGCCAGCAGCCTCCCCCCCCTCCTCCGGGTCGGGACAGATACGCAGTATTTT. Protein product: CASSLPPLLRVGTDTQYF.

V usage is TRBV2 and J usage is TRBJ2-1; the D gene is possibly TRBD2 (6 bases). The CDR3 has 16 amino acids. V lost 0 bases to trimming and J lost 5 bases, with 14 bases between them. Germline CDR1 SNHLY, CDR2 FYNNEI. In DNA, the CDR3 is TGTGCCAGCAGTGAAGCGCCACGGGAGAGACACAATGAGCAGTTCTTC. Protein product: CASSEAPRERHNEQFF.

J is TRBJ1-2 and V is TRBV2; 9 positions match TRBD1. This CDR3 contains 13 residues. The V segment lost 6 bases and the J segment 6 bases; nucleotides outside the gene matches: 5. The germline gives CDR1 SNHLY, CDR2 FYNNEI. The CDR3: CASRGTGSHGYTF. CDR3 bases: TGTGCCAGCAGAGGGACAGGGAGTCATGGCTACACCTTC.

The chain links TRBV30 to TRBJ1-1; TRBD1 is a possible D gene (5 bases). With 1 base removed from V and 5 bases from J, the gap between germline ends came to 8 bases. CDR3 length: 12 residues. The V gene's germline CDR1 is GTSNPN and CDR2 SVGIG (reference sequence). The CDR3 DNA reads as TGTGCCTGGAGTGAGGCAGGGACTGAAGCTTTCTTT. This gives the protein CAWSEAGTEAFF.

The rearrangement links TRBV28 to TRBJ2-3; 9 nucleotides match TRBD1. Germline CDR1 MDHEN, CDR2 SYDVKM. The length of the CDR3 is 15 residues. V gave up 6 bases and J gave up 1 base; unmatched junction bases: 5. CDR3 region: CASSERTGGTDTQYF. The CDR3, as DNA: TGTGCCAGCAGCGAAAGGACAGGGGGCACAGATACGCAGTATTTT.

CDR3 amino acids: CASSLPGDLKVNTEAFF. In nucleotides, the CDR3 is TGTGCCAGCAGCCTTCCCGGGGACTTGAAGGTGAACACTGAAGCTTTCTTT. The V gene is TRBV28, the J gene TRBJ1-1; weak D call: TRBD1 (5 bases). From germline, CDR1 is MDHEN and CDR2 SYDVKM. This CDR3 contains 17 residues. The germline V and J ends were trimmed by 6 bases and 0 bases, with 20 bases remaining between them.

The table lists this clone with a count of one. The CDR3 loop reads CASSLAGVAYEQYF. Written as DNA, the CDR3 is TGTGCCAGCAGCTTAGCGGGAGTGGCCTACGAGCAGTACTTC. V usage is TRBV7-8 and J usage is TRBJ2-7; TRBD2 might be the D (5 bases). Between the trimmed V and J ends, which lost 0 bases and 2 bases, there was a span of 8 bases. The CDR3 contains 14 residues. CDR1 and CDR2 from the germline V gene are SGHVS and FQNEAQ. Variable domain in full (rest from reference TRBV7-8 and TRBJ2-7): GAGVSQSPRYKVAKRGQDVALRCDPISGHVSLFWYQQALGQGPEFLTYFQNEAQLDKSGLPSDRFFAERPEGSVSTLKIQRTQQEDSAVYLCASSLAGVAYEQYFGPGTRLTVT.

This chain joins TRBV6-5 and TRBJ1-1; 11 bases fit TRBD1. The CDR3 contains 14 residues. CDR1 and CDR2 from the germline V gene are MNHEY and SVGAGI. V gave up 6 bases and J gave up 7 bases; unmatched junction bases: 7. In DNA form, the CDR3 reads TGTGCCAGCAGCCCCCAGGGACAGGGGGATGAAGCTTTCTTT. It specifies CASSPQGQGDEAFF.

The chain carries TRBV5-6 and TRBJ1-5; 8 bases are a match to TRBD1. Germline values: CDR1 SGHDT, CDR2 YYEEEE. Losses at the gene ends were 0 bases for V and 6 bases for J; bases not matched to a gene: 2. The CDR3 extends over 14 amino acids. DNA for the CDR3: TGTGCCAGCAGCTTGGGACAGGGGATTCAGCCCCAGCATTTT. This sequence encodes CASSLGQGIQPQHF.

The J gene is TRBJ2-5, the V gene TRBV5-6, with 14 bases fitting TRBD2. Germline CDR1 reads SGHDT; CDR2 reads YYEEEE. The length of the CDR3 is 16 residues. The trim removed 4 bases at V and 4 bases at J, leaving 6 bases unmatched. The CDR3 bases are TGTGCCAGCAGCCTGGGACTAGCGGGAGCGGCAGAGACCCAGTACTTC. Amino acids: CASSLGLAGAAETQYF. The variable domain in full, with the rest retrieved from reference TRBV5-6 and TRBJ2-5, is DAGVTQSPTHLIKTRGQQVTLRCSPKSGHDTVSWYQQALGQGPQFIFQYYEEEERQRGNFPDRFSGHQFPNYSSELNVNALLLGDSALYLCASSLGLAGAAETQYFGPGTRLLVL.

Points on this clone: The same CDR3 arises from other DNA sequences in this sample as well. The chain couples TRBV2 to TRBJ2-7, with 7 bases aligning to TRBD1. The V gene's germline CDR1 is SNHLY and CDR2 FYNNEI. The CDR3 runs 13 residues. Losses at the gene ends were 8 bases for V and 3 bases for J; bases not matched to a gene: 7. This CDR3 is CASFDREIYEQYF. The DNA for the CDR3 is TGTGCCAGCTTCGACAGGGAGATCTACGAGCAGTACTTC.

The rearrangement links TRBV6-1 to TRBJ1-4, with D tentatively TRBD1 (6 bases). CDR1 and CDR2 (germline): MNHNS, SASEGT. The CDR3 consists of 15 residues. V dropped 4 bases and J dropped 2 bases, with 11 bases sitting between them. The CDR3 sequence is CASSVSGATNEKLFF. The CDR3 DNA follows: TGTGCCAGCAGTGTGTCAGGGGCCACTAATGAAAAACTGTTTTTT.

The gene calls are TRBV6-5 and TRBJ1-5; D not certain. The V end lost 6 bases, the J end lost 7 bases, and 16 bases lay between the germline ends. This CDR3 is built from 14 residues. In germline, CDR1 is MNHEY, CDR2 SVGAGI. The CDR3 DNA follows: TGTGCCAGCAGCCCCCTGGCTCAGGTCCAGCCCCAGCATTTT. Its translation: CASSPLAQVQPQHF.

The chain employs TRBV19 and TRBJ2-7; D may be TRBD2 (6 bases). The germline V gene encodes CDR1 LNHDA and CDR2 SQIVND (reference sequence). Trimming stripped 3 bases from V and 3 bases from J, with 15 bases between. This CDR3 contains 15 residues. CDR3 coding DNA: TGTGCCAGTAGTATTTGGGGGACTGGTTTCTACGAGCAGTACTTC. Amino acid sequence: CASSIWGTGFYEQYF.

This clone was found a few times. CDR3 in amino acids: CSVVQIEAFF. Here the CDR3 DNA reads TGCAGCGTTGTTCAGATTGAAGCTTTCTTT. The gene calls are TRBV29-1 and TRBJ1-1, with D unclear. CDR3 length: 10 residues. Germline V CDR1 and CDR2: SQVTM, ANQGSEA. Trimming took 4 bases from V and 7 from J, leaving 7 bases between them.

This clone was seen only once. The V gene is TRBV5-8, the J gene TRBJ1-1; 12 bases match TRBD1. CDR3 length: 17 amino acids. Germline values: CDR1 SGHTS, CDR2 YDEGEE. V lost 1 base to trimming and J lost 2 bases; unmatched junction nucleotides: 6. The DNA for the CDR3 is TGTGCCAGCAGCTTGTGGGGACAGGGGGCGCTTAACACTGAAGCTTTCTTT. This sequence encodes CASSLWGQGALNTEAFF.

The chain recombines TRBV9 with TRBJ1-1, with unresolved D. Germline loops: CDR1 SGDLS, CDR2 YYNGEE. V lost 0 bases and J 1 base, leaving 7 bases between the germline ends. The CDR3 totals 14 residues. The CDR3 coding sequence is TGTGCCAGCAGCGTAGGAACACCGAACACTGAAGCTTTCTTT. It codes for CASSVGTPNTEAFF.

This chain joins TRBV19 and TRBJ2-5; 7 positions agree with TRBD2. Germline V gene sequence: CDR1 LNHDA, CDR2 SQIVND (reference sequence). J lost 1 base, V lost 1 base, and 9 bases had no gene match. This CDR3 contains 17 residues. The CDR3 DNA follows: TGTGCCAGTAGTATAGGAGTAGGAGGGAGGGGCCAAGAGACCCAGTACTTC. Translated: CASSIGVGGRGQETQYF. Filled out from reference TRBV19 and TRBJ2-5, the complete variable domain reads DGGITQSPKYLFRKEGQNVTLSCEQNLNHDAMYWYRQDPGQGLRLIYYSQIVNDFQKGDIAEGYSVSREKKESFPLTVTSAQKNPTAFYLCASSIGVGGRGQETQYFGPGTRLLVL.

The rearrangement links TRBV6-5 to TRBJ1-1, with a tentative D call TRBD1 (5 bases). Germline CDR1 reads MNHEY; CDR2 reads SVGAGI. The V gene lost 3 bases and the J gene lost 1 base, with 12 bases spanning the gap. This CDR3 comprises 15 residues. The CDR3 is CASSYMGGENTEAFF. The CDR3 DNA sequence: TGTGCCAGCAGTTATATGGGGGGGGAGAACACTGAAGCTTTCTTT.

V and J are TRBV6-5 and TRBJ1-3; 7 bases align to TRBD1. Germline loops: CDR1 MNHEY, CDR2 SVGAGI. This CDR3 has 16 amino acids. V was clipped by 2 bases and J by 0 bases; unmatched bases: 4. CDR3 sequence reads: CASSYTRTGSGNTIYF. As DNA, the CDR3 is TGTGCCAGCAGTTACACGCGGACAGGCTCTGGAAACACCATATATTTT.